A single sample gave rise to the 14 T cell receptor beta chains below, sequenced in a study of T cell repertoires and leukemia-associated antigens (dated by TCRdb to between 2017 and 2020). Antigens for these TCRs are unknown. Library creation used 5' RACE. The run used an Illumina MiSeq. In-frame beta chains were kept once TCRdb had trimmed the public reads at Q25 with fastp and called clones with MiXCR. When rows share a CDR3 protein, they turn into one entry using the most common DNA and genes. This sample holds 9,700 or so distinct CDR3 sequences; approximately 45% were observed only once. The leading ten clones occupy about 51% of the sample. The sequenced material came from CD3+ T cells sorted from blood and cultured. Every receptor here comes from a female donor in good health.

The chain joins TRBV5-6 to TRBJ2-1; 8 bases agree with TRBD2. The germline V gene encodes CDR1 SGHDT and CDR2 YYEEEE. CDR3 length: 13 residues. Trimming cost V 6 bases and J 7 bases; bases outside gene matches: 6. CDR3 bases: TGTGCCAGCAACCCGCAGCGGGGGAATGAGCAGTTCTTC. Translation: CASNPQRGNEQFF.

This clonotype showed up many times. The CDR3 region has the DNA TGTGCCAGCAGCCCCTCAGCGGGAGCCTACGAGCAGTACTTC. This sequence encodes CASSPSAGAYEQYF. The chain joins TRBV13 to TRBJ2-7, with TRBD2 matching over 8 bases. The J segment lost 2 bases and the V segment lost 5 bases, leaving 5 bases of the junction unmatched. In germline, CDR1 is PRHDT, CDR2 FYEKMQ (reference sequence). CDR3 length: 14 residues. Drawing the rest from reference TRBV13 and TRBJ2-7, the complete variable domain is AAGVIQSPRHLIKEKRETATLKCYPIPRHDTVYWYQQGPGQDPQFLISFYEKMQSDKGSIPDRFSAQQFSDYHSELNMSSLELGDSALYFCASSPSAGAYEQYFGPGTRLTVT.

This clonotype was detected only a few times. The chain couples TRBV20-1 to TRBJ1-2; D call uncertain. There are 12 residues in the CDR3. CDR1 DFQATT and CDR2 SNEGSKA come from the germline V gene (reference sequence). Between the trimmed V and J ends, which lost 0 bases and 3 bases, there was a span of 5 bases. The CDR3 DNA reads TGCAGTGCTAGAGACCTTCACTATGGCTACACCTTC. This encodes CSARDLHYGYTF.

This clonotype was seen many times. The chain combines TRBV5-4 with TRBJ2-3; D is tentatively TRBD1 or TRBD2 (6 bases each). V was trimmed by 4 bases and J by 4 bases, leaving 13 bases between them. The germline gives CDR1 SGHNT, CDR2 YYREEE (reference sequence). The CDR3 sequence is 14 residues long. The CDR3 reads CASSPMGGPDTQYF. The CDR3 nucleotides read TGTGCCAGCAGCCCAATGGGGGGCCCAGATACGCAGTATTTT.

CDR3 protein: CAIGAGAGADTQYF. Written as DNA, the CDR3 is TGTGCCATCGGAGCGGGGGCGGGAGCAGATACGCAGTATTTT. The chain combines TRBV10-3 with TRBJ2-3; 8 positions match TRBD2. CDR3 size: 14 residues. Trimming at V came to 8 bases and at J to 4 bases, leaving 8 bases not matched to a gene. Germline values: CDR1 ENHRY, CDR2 SYGVKD.

The J gene is TRBJ2-5, the V gene TRBV5-1; D is ambiguous. This CDR3 is 13 amino acids long. V was cut by 5 bases and J by 1 base, with 9 bases left in between. Germline CDR1 and CDR2: SGHRS and YFSETQ. CDR3 in amino acids: CASRNSFQETQYF. CDR3 bases: TGCGCCAGCAGAAACAGCTTCCAAGAGACCCAGTACTTC.

This clonotype occurred many times. V is TRBV7-9 and J is TRBJ2-6, with 8 nucleotides matching TRBD1. Trimming took 4 bases from V and 0 from J; bases not matched to a gene: 11. The germline gives CDR1 SEHNR, CDR2 FQNEAQ (reference sequence). The CDR3 has 19 residues. The CDR3 nucleotides are TGTGCCAGCAGCTACCCCGGGACAGGAGCCTTCTCTGGGGCCAACGTCCTGACTTTC. It is translated as CASSYPGTGAFSGANVLTF. Looking up the rest from reference TRBV7-9 and TRBJ2-6 gives the full variable domain: DTGVSQNPRHKITKRGQNVTFRCDPISEHNRLYWYRQTLGQGPEFLTYFQNEAQLEKSRLLSDRFSAERPKGSFSTLEIQRTEQGDSAMYLCASSYPGTGAFSGANVLTFGAGSRLTVL.

V usage is TRBV4-2 and J usage is TRBJ2-5; TRBD1 aligns across 9 bases. V lost 0 bases to trimming and J lost 11 bases; unmatched junction nucleotides: 13. Germline V gene sequence: CDR1 LGHNA, CDR2 YNFKEQ. The CDR3 runs 16 residues. The CDR3 is CASSQDGGQGKYGQYF. The CDR3 nucleotides read TGTGCCAGCAGCCAAGATGGTGGACAGGGGAAGTACGGGCAGTACTTC.

This clonotype appeared many times. The chain carries TRBV7-9 and TRBJ2-1; TRBD2 aligns across 9 bases. Germline assignment: CDR1 SEHNR and CDR2 FQNEAQ (reference sequence). V lost 7 bases to trimming and J lost 0 bases; unmatched junction nucleotides: 10. This CDR3 is 17 amino acids long. DNA of the CDR3: TGTGCCAGCAACAACCCCACAGCGGGGGGCTCCTACAATGAGCAGTTCTTC. Translated, it gives CASNNPTAGGSYNEQFF.

About this clonotype: The junction departs from the called germline gene at one end, perhaps through a read error. The rearrangement joins TRBV5-1 to TRBJ1-6; 10 bases match TRBD1. The germline V gene encodes CDR1 SGHRS and CDR2 YFSETQ. This CDR3 region has 14 residues. CDR3 DNA sequence: TGCACCAGCAGTACCGGGACAGGGGATTCACCCCTCTACTTT. It encodes CTSSTGTGDSPLYF.

The genes are TRBV20-1 and TRBJ2-7, with 7 positions matching TRBD2. Germline V gene data show CDR1 as DFQATT and CDR2 as SNEGSKA (reference sequence). V was pared by 0 bases and J by 2 bases, with 7 bases of the junction left unmatched. The CDR3 length is 15 residues. The CDR3 loop reads CSARDPGGSAYEQYF. The CDR3 nucleotides are TGCAGTGCTAGAGATCCTGGCGGGAGTGCCTACGAGCAGTACTTC.

On this clonotype itself: The junction departs from germline at one end; a sequencing error may be responsible. The CDR3 DNA reads TGCTGCGTTGGAAGACGACAAGCGCCCGAGCAGCACTTC. This gives the protein CCVGRRQAPEQHF. This rearrangement joins TRBV29-1 to TRBJ2-7; D gene unclear. The CDR3 runs to 13 residues. Germline CDR1 is SQVTM and CDR2 is ANQGSEA.

The table lists this clonotype with a few counts. The chain couples TRBV2 to TRBJ2-1; 10 nucleotides align to TRBD1. V trimming: 10 bases; J trimming: 6 bases; junction bases outside the gene matches: 12. CDR1 is SNHLY, CDR2 FYNNEI, per germline. CDR3 length: 15 residues. The CDR3 DNA reads TGTGCCACGAAATCCGGGACAGGGGTACTCAATGAGCAGTTCTTC. It codes for CATKSGTGVLNEQFF.

This clonotype showed up just once. The chain has TRBV5-1 and TRBJ2-1; TRBD2 aligns across 8 bases. There are 14 residues in the CDR3. CDR1 SGHRS and CDR2 YFSETQ come from the germline V gene. Losses at the gene ends were 2 bases for V and 6 bases for J; bases not matched to a gene: 4. The CDR3 coding sequence is TGCGCCAGCAGCTTCTCCGGGACTAGCAATGAGCAGTTCTTC. It specifies CASSFSGTSNEQFF.